These 27 T cell receptor beta chains were sequenced from one sample in a study of Tregs in tolerant kidney transplant recipients. Sequencing used immunoSEQ multiplex PCR; TCRdb keeps in-frame clones, though not all of them. The sample has 85,000 to 100,000 clones; more than 85% are singletons. Source: CD4+ T cells from blood, taken before the transplant. These receptors were obtained from a human donor who received a combined kidney and bone marrow transplant.

A note on this clone: Other DNA sequences in the same sample also yield this CDR3. V and J are TRBV10-3 and TRBJ1-6; D gene ambiguous. CDR1 ENHRY and CDR2 SYGVKD come from the germline V gene. CDR3 size: 16 residues. V dropped 5 bases and J dropped 7 bases, with 18 bases sitting between them. The CDR3 DNA follows: TGTGCCATCAGTCGATACGTTGAAAACGGGAATTCACCCCTCCACTTT. The encoded protein is CAISRYVENGNSPLHF.

As for this clone: At one end the junction does not follow the germline gene, possibly because of a read error. The chain joins TRBV7-2 to TRBJ2-3; the D gene is possibly TRBD2 (6 bases). This CDR3 region has 16 residues. CDR1 and CDR2 from the germline V gene are SGHTA and FQGNSA. DNA of the CDR3: TGTGCCAGCAGATTAGACATTAGCGGCCGCACAGATACGCAGTATTTT. Protein sequence: CASRLDISGRTDTQYF.

V and J are TRBV4-2 and TRBJ2-5; unclear D gene. This CDR3 is 15 amino acids long. V dropped 1 base and J dropped 1 base, with 10 bases sitting between them. Per the germline V gene, CDR1 is LGHNA and CDR2 is YNFKEQ. The CDR3 sequence: CASSQATVFQETQYF. The CDR3 DNA follows: TGTGCCAGCAGCCAAGCAACGGTTTTCCAAGAGACCCAGTACTTC.

This sequence joins TRBV11-3 and TRBJ2-7; maybe TRBD2 (6 bases). Trimming cost V 1 base and J 0 bases, with 10 bases left between them. The CDR3 contains 15 residues. Germline CDR1 is SGHNT and CDR2 is YENEEA. The CDR3 nucleotides read TGTGCCAGCAGCTTAGTAGCGGTACGCTCCTACGAGCAGTACTTC. Residues: CASSLVAVRSYEQYF.

The chain joins TRBV10-3 to TRBJ1-1; TRBD1 aligns across 9 bases. Germline CDR1 is ENHRY and CDR2 is SYGVKD. The CDR3 has 14 amino acids. The V gene end was trimmed by 7 bases and the J gene end by 11 bases; junction bases not matched to a gene: 14. The DNA for the CDR3 is TGTGCCATCACCGAGGATGGACAGGGGAAGTATGCTTTCTTT. Translating gives CAITEDGQGKYAFF.

Regarding this clone: The identical CDR3 is also encoded by other nucleotide sequences in the sample. The V gene is TRBV19, the J gene TRBJ1-2; 11 nucleotides agree with TRBD1. CDR1 and CDR2 from the germline V gene are LNHDA and SQIVND (reference sequence). The V gene end was trimmed by 3 bases and the J gene end by 4 bases; junction bases not matched to a gene: 1. CDR3 length: 14 amino acids. CDR3 nucleotide sequence: TGTGCCAGTAGTATCGGACAGGGGGCCTATGGCTACACCTTC. It is translated as CASSIGQGAYGYTF. Based on the CDR3 plus reference TRBV19 and TRBJ1-2, the full variable domain is DGGITQSPKYLFRKEGQNVTLSCEQNLNHDAMYWYRQDPGQGLRLIYYSQIVNDFQKGDIAEGYSVSREKKESFPLTVTSAQKNPTAFYLCASSIGQGAYGYTFGSGTRLTVV.

A single count supports this clone. This rearrangement joins TRBV7-9 to TRBJ1-3, with 9 bases matching TRBD1. This CDR3 is 16 amino acids long. Germline V lookup: CDR1 SEHNR, CDR2 FQNEAQ (reference sequence). With 1 base clipped from V and 5 bases from J, the junction kept 6 bases outside the gene matches. CDR3 sequence (DNA): TGTGCCAGCAGCTTAGGGTCGACAGGGGGGAGAAACACCATATATTTT. As protein: CASSLGSTGGRNTIYF.

The chain joins TRBV11-3 to TRBJ2-2; the D gene is possibly TRBD2 (5 bases). Per the germline V gene, CDR1 is SGHNT and CDR2 is YENEEA. V dropped 5 bases and J dropped 3 bases, with 19 bases sitting between them. The CDR3 spans 17 residues. CDR3 region: CASSHRRASPDTGELFF. CDR3 sequence (DNA): TGTGCCAGCAGCCACCGTCGGGCTAGCCCCGACACCGGGGAGCTGTTTTTT.

This clone was seen a single time. V and J are TRBV19 and TRBJ2-3; 10 bases fit TRBD2. This CDR3 comprises 14 residues. Trimming at V came to 7 bases and at J to 7 bases, leaving 8 bases not matched to a gene. From germline, CDR1 is LNHDA and CDR2 SQIVND (reference sequence). CDR3 in amino acids: CASTSSGRRNTQYF. For the CDR3, the DNA is TGTGCCAGTACGTCTAGCGGGAGACGAAATACGCAGTATTTT. Supplemented by reference TRBV19 and TRBJ2-3, the full variable domain reads DGGITQSPKYLFRKEGQNVTLSCEQNLNHDAMYWYRQDPGQGLRLIYYSQIVNDFQKGDIAEGYSVSREKKESFPLTVTSAQKNPTAFYLCASTSSGRRNTQYFGPGTRLTVL.

The chain couples TRBV7-2 to TRBJ2-7, with TRBD2 matching 7 bases. The V gene's germline CDR1 is SGHTA and CDR2 FQGNSA. J was trimmed by 6 bases and V by 8 bases; bases with no gene match: 16. The CDR3 has 15 amino acids. CDR3 loop: CASSPTVIPGGEQYF. The CDR3 DNA reads TGTGCCAGCTCCCCGACGGTAATTCCGGGGGGCGAGCAGTACTTC. Based on the CDR3 plus reference TRBV7-2 and TRBJ2-7, the full variable domain is GAGVSQSPSNKVTEKGKDVELRCDPISGHTALYWYRQSLGQGLEFLIYFQGNSAPDKSGLPSDRFSAERTGGSVSTLTIQRTQQEDSAVYLCASSPTVIPGGEQYFGPGTRLTVT.

The rearrangement uses TRBV28 and TRBJ2-7; D gene ambiguous. This CDR3 is built from 14 residues. CDR1 MDHEN and CDR2 SYDVKM come from the germline V gene. V lost 2 bases and J lost 2, with 10 bases in between. In nucleotides, the CDR3 is TGTGCCAGCAGTTTAATTAGCCTCGCCTACGAGCAGTACTTC. Translating gives CASSLISLAYEQYF.

This chain links TRBV5-1 with TRBJ1-1; 9 bases are a match to TRBD1. V trimming: 2 bases; J trimming: 4 bases; junction bases outside the gene matches: 3. This CDR3 has 14 residues. The germline V gene encodes CDR1 SGHRS and CDR2 YFSETQ. CDR3 DNA sequence: TGCGCCAGCAGCTTACAGGGGGCCTTCACTGAAGCTTTCTTT. This translates into CASSLQGAFTEAFF.

The CDR3 region is CASSAGQGSDTQYF. The CDR3 bases are TGTGCCAGCAGCGCGGGACAGGGGTCAGATACGCAGTATTTT. The chain employs TRBV11-3 and TRBJ2-3, with 10 bases identical to TRBD1. The CDR3 is 14 residues long. Trimming cost V 5 bases and J 4 bases; bases outside gene matches: 3. The germline gives CDR1 SGHNT, CDR2 YENEEA.

J is TRBJ2-7 and V is TRBV7-9, with a possible D match to TRBD1 (6 bases). CDR1 and CDR2 from the germline V gene are SEHNR and FQNEAQ (reference sequence). The CDR3 length is 14 residues. Trimming took 5 bases from V and 2 from J, leaving 13 bases between them. Here the CDR3 DNA reads TGTGCCAGCAGCCCCCGGACAGAAACCTACGAGCAGTACTTC. Translated: CASSPRTETYEQYF.

The V gene is TRBV4-1, the J gene TRBJ1-5, with D unclear. Trimming left V 3 bases short and J 4 bases short, with 16 bases between. Germline V lookup: CDR1 MGHRA, CDR2 YSYEKL. The CDR3 is made up of 16 amino acids. The CDR3 here is CASSHNAGVLNQPQHF. The CDR3 DNA is TGCGCCAGCAGCCACAATGCCGGGGTCCTGAATCAGCCCCAGCATTTT.

The chain employs TRBV19 and TRBJ1-2, with D perhaps matching TRBD1 (5 bases). CDR1 is LNHDA, CDR2 SQIVND, per germline (reference sequence). This CDR3 is 14 amino acids long. V was clipped by 11 bases and J by 2 bases, with 18 bases between them. The CDR3 DNA follows: TGTGCCGTAGACGCCGCGGGGCGGAACTATGGCTACACCTTC. The encoded protein is CAVDAAGRNYGYTF. Full variable domain (remainder filled in from reference TRBV19 and TRBJ1-2): DGGITQSPKYLFRKEGQNVTLSCEQNLNHDAMYWYRQDPGQGLRLIYYSQIVNDFQKGDIAEGYSVSREKKESFPLTVTSAQKNPTAFYLCAVDAAGRNYGYTFGSGTRLTVV.

The chain has TRBV5-1 and TRBJ1-3; 7 positions agree with TRBD1. Losses at the gene ends were 3 bases for V and 0 bases for J; bases not matched to a gene: 6. Looked up from germline, CDR1 is SGHRS and CDR2 is YFSETQ. The CDR3 has 16 residues. The CDR3 loop reads CASSSYGTASGNTIYF. In nucleotides, the CDR3 is TGCGCCAGCAGCTCGTACGGGACAGCCTCTGGAAACACCATATATTTT.

The V gene is TRBV15, the J gene TRBJ1-2; D is unclear. V lost 3 bases and J lost 5, with 4 bases in between. Germline CDR1 reads LNHNV; CDR2 reads YYDKDF (reference sequence). CDR3 length equals 11 residues. DNA for the CDR3: TGTGCCACCAGCAGCTTATATGGCTACACCTTC. Translation gives CATSSLYGYTF.

V is TRBV4-2 and J is TRBJ2-5, with a weak D call TRBD2 (5 bases). Between the trimmed V and J ends, which lost 0 bases and 5 bases, there was a span of 7 bases. Germline CDR1 and CDR2: LGHNA and YNFKEQ. CDR3 length equals 13 residues. The CDR3 region is CASSQDSAETQYF. CDR3 sequence (DNA): TGTGCCAGCAGCCAAGATAGCGCGGAGACCCAGTACTTC.

This sequence joins TRBV5-1 and TRBJ2-3; the D gene is possibly TRBD2 (5 bases). Germline V gene sequence: CDR1 SGHRS, CDR2 YFSETQ. V shed 4 bases and J shed 0 bases, with 15 bases lying between them. This CDR3 contains 16 residues. CDR3 residues: CASSQVGATSTDTQYF. The DNA of the CDR3 is TGCGCCAGCAGCCAGGTGGGAGCCACTAGCACAGATACGCAGTATTTT.

The chain carries TRBV19 and TRBJ1-2, with D perhaps matching TRBD1 (6 bases). The V and J ends lost 5 bases and 6 bases respectively, with 16 bases between them. This CDR3 is 14 amino acids long. From germline, CDR1 is LNHDA and CDR2 SQIVND (reference sequence). The CDR3 reads CASSRRSGGNGYTF. DNA of the CDR3: TGTGCCAGTAGTCGCCGATCGGGGGGCAATGGCTACACCTTC.

The chain links TRBV4-3 to TRBJ2-3; the match to TRBD2 covers 8 bases. Germline V gene data show CDR1 as LGHNA and CDR2 as YSLEER. CDR3 size: 18 residues. V gave up 5 bases and J gave up 0 bases; unmatched junction bases: 13. In DNA form, the CDR3 reads TGCGCCAGCAGCTTTTTAGCGGGGTTTCCATCTAGCACAGATACGCAGTATTTT. Its translation: CASSFLAGFPSSTDTQYF.

With respect to this clone: Other DNA sequences within the sample encode an identical CDR3. The chain uses TRBV19 and TRBJ1-6, with 7 bases fitting TRBD1. CDR3 length: 16 amino acids. Germline trimming cut 6 bases from V and 0 bases from J; bases unmatched to any gene: 5. Looked up from germline, CDR1 is LNHDA and CDR2 is SQIVND (reference sequence). The CDR3 loop reads CASRGQPSSYNSPLHF. CDR3 bases: TGTGCCAGTAGGGGACAGCCTAGCTCCTATAATTCACCCCTCCACTTT.

V and J are TRBV11-3 and TRBJ2-3; 10 nucleotides match TRBD2. There are 16 residues in the CDR3. Per germline, CDR1 SGHNT and CDR2 YENEEA. Unmatched junction bases numbered 7, after V lost 5 bases and J lost 2 bases. The CDR3 protein is CASSPRLAGHTDTQYF. The CDR3 region has the DNA TGTGCCAGCAGCCCTCGACTAGCGGGCCACACAGATACGCAGTATTTT.

This sequence joins TRBV5-5 and TRBJ1-1; D not resolved. The CDR3 has 12 residues. Germline V gene data show CDR1 as SGHKS and CDR2 as YYEKEE (reference sequence). V lost 6 bases and J 5 bases, leaving 11 bases between the germline ends. This chain's CDR3 is CASKQGRTEAFF. The CDR3 DNA is TGTGCCAGCAAACAAGGGAGGACTGAAGCTTTCTTT.

J is TRBJ2-1 and V is TRBV5-5, with 9 positions matching TRBD1. This CDR3 has 14 residues. V lost 2 bases and J lost 4; bases outside the gene matches: 1. In germline, CDR1 is SGHKS, CDR2 YYEKEE (reference sequence). Here the CDR3 reads CASSLGQGYNEQFF. The DNA of the CDR3 is TGTGCCAGCAGCTTAGGACAGGGGTACAATGAGCAGTTCTTC.

V is TRBV27 and J is TRBJ1-5; D not resolved. The germline V gene has CDR1 MNHEY and CDR2 SMNVEV (reference sequence). V was pared by 4 bases and J by 2 bases, with 12 bases between. This CDR3 spans 15 amino acids. DNA of the CDR3: TGTGCCAGCAGTTCCGAGGGTGTCCGCAATCAGCCCCAGCATTTT. Translated, it gives CASSSEGVRNQPQHF.